The clone carrying this T cell receptor (beta chain) was detected a few times. Construction of the TCRbeta library involved unique molecular identifiers. TCRdb ran MiXCR on the PCR reads and lists one entry per CDR3 protein. The table lists approximately 510,000 distinct CDR3 sequences, 18% of them singletons, with 3% to 3.5% in the top ten. Trimming took 6 bases from V and 0 from J, leaving 6 bases between them. This CDR3 region has 12 residues. Germline lookup yields CDR1 SGHVS and CDR2 FQNEAQ. This sample is drawn from a study of T-cell reconstitution after alpha-beta-depleted transplantation in children.

Source: PBMCs from the stem cell graft donor, taken from the stem cell graft. The chain links TRBV7-8 to TRBJ2-7; D is unresolved. The receptor comes from a human donor who donated a stem cell graft to a child with acute lymphoblastic leukemia. This CDR3 reads CASRSSSYEQYF. The DNA of the CDR3 is TGTGCCAGCAGATCTAGCTCCTACGAGCAGTACTTC.